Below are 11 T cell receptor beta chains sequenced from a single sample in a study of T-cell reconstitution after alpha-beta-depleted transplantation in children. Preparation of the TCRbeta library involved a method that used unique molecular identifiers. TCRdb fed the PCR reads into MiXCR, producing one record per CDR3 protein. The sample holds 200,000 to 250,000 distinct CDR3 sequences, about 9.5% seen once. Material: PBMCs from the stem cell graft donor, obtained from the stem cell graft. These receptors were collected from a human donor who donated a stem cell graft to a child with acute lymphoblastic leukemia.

CDR3 nucleotide sequence: TGCGCCAGCAGCCAAGGGGGGGAGACGCCCCAGCATTTT. Its protein product is CASSQGGETPQHF. The chain joins TRBV4-3 to TRBJ1-5, with D possibly TRBD1 on 5 matching bases. Germline loops: CDR1 LGHNA, CDR2 YSLEER. The CDR3 is 13 amino acids. The V gene lost 1 base and the J gene lost 9 bases, with 10 bases spanning the gap.

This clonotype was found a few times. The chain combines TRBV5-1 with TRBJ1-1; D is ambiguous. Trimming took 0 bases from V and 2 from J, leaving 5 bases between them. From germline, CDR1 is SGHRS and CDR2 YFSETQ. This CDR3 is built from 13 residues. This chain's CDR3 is CASSLETNTEAFF. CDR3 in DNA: TGCGCCAGCAGCTTGGAAACCAACACTGAAGCTTTCTTT.

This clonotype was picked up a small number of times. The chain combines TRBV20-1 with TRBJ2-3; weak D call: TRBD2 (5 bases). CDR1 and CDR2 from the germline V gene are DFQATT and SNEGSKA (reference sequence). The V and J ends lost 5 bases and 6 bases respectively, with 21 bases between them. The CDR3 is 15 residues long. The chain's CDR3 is CSAVPLGRGRDTQYF. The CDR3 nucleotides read TGCAGTGCTGTACCTTTGGGCCGCGGGCGGGATACGCAGTATTTT.

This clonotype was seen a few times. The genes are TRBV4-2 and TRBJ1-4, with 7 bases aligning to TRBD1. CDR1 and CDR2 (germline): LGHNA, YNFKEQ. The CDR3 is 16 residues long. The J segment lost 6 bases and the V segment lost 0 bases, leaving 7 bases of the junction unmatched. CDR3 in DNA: TGTGCCAGCAGCCAAGACCAGGGGGTTGGTGATGAAAAACTGTTTTTT. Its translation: CASSQDQGVGDEKLFF.

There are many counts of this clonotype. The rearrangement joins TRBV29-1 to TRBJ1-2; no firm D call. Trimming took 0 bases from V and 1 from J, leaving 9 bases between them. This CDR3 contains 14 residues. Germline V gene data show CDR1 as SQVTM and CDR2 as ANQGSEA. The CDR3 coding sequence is TGCAGCGTTGAAGATCAGGCAGTTAACTATGGCTACACCTTC. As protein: CSVEDQAVNYGYTF.

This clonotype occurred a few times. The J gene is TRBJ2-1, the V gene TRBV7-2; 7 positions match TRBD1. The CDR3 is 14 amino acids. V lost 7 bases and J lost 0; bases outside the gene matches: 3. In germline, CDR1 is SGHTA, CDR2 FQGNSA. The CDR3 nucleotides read TGTGCCAGCAAGGGACAGAGCTCCTACAATGAGCAGTTCTTC. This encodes CASKGQSSYNEQFF. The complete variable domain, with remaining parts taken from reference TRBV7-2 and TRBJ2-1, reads GAGVSQSPSNKVTEKGKDVELRCDPISGHTALYWYRQSLGQGLEFLIYFQGNSAPDKSGLPSDRFSAERTGGSVSTLTIQRTQQEDSAVYLCASKGQSSYNEQFFGPGTRLTVL.

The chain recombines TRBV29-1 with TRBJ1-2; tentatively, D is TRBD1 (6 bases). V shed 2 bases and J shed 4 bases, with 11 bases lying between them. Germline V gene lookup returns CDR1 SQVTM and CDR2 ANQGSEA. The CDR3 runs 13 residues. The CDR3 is CSVEQQGGYGYTF. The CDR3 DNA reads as TGCAGCGTTGAACAACAGGGAGGCTATGGCTACACCTTC.

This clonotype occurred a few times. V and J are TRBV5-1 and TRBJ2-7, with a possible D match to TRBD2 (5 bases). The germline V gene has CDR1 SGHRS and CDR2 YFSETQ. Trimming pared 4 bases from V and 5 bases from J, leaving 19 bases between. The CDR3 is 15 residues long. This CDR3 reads CASSIRTPPRDEQYF. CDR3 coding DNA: TGCGCCAGCAGCATTCGGACTCCACCTAGGGACGAGCAGTACTTC.

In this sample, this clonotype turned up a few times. The CDR3 protein is CAWTLTSTDTQYF. As DNA, the CDR3 is TGTGCCTGGACCCTGACTAGCACAGATACGCAGTATTTT. The V and J genes are TRBV30 and TRBJ2-3; D is unresolved. CDR3 length: 13 amino acids. Germline V gene lookup returns CDR1 GTSNPN and CDR2 SVGIG (reference sequence). V lost 4 bases and J lost 0, with 8 bases in between.

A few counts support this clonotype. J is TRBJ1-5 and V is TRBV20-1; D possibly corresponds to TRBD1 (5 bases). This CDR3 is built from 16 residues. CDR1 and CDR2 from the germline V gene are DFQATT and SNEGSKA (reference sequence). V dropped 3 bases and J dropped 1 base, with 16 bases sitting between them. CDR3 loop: CSARDVRVSSNQPQHF. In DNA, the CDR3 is TGCAGTGCTAGGGACGTCAGGGTTTCGAGCAATCAGCCCCAGCATTTT.

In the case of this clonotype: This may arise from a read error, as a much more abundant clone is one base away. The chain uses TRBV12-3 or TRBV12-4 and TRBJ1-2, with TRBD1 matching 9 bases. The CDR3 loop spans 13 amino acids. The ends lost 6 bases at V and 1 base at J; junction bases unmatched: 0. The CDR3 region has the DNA TGTGCCAGCAGGGACAGGGGTAACTATGGCTACACCTTC. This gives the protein CASRDRGNYGYTF.